This T cell receptor beta chain came from a study of T cells in Graves' hyperthyroidism and ophthalmopathy. Stability of Graves' hyperthyroidism was defined as absent ophthalmopathy progression within 18 months. Clinical symptoms, serum thyroxine and TRAb, thyroid ultrasound and orbital computed tomography were used for the diagnoses. The V gene's germline CDR1 is SGHRS and CDR2 YFSETQ. The CDR3 is 15 amino acids. V lost 9 bases to trimming and J lost 0 bases, with 16 bases between them. RNA transcripts yielded amplified TCR beta CDR3 regions. Using the HTBI primer set, a first-round RT-PCR was run on the TCR CDR3. TCRdb fed the multiplex PCR reads into MiXCR, producing one record per CDR3 protein. Here the sample spans approximately 700,000 distinct CDR3 sequences, approximately 16% being singletons.

This clonotype was sampled from a man aged 18 to 29 with Graves' hyperthyroidism. The V call is TRBV5-1, the J call TRBJ1-3, with TRBD1 as a possible D gene (5 bases). Sequencing used blood. The CDR3 DNA sequence: TGCGCCACCACAAGGGACGGCAGCTCTGGAAACACCATATATTTT. Encoded protein: CATTRDGSSGNTIYF.